This T cell receptor beta chain originates from a study of neurological immune-mediated disorders. Study-level points and caveats: Expansion of TCR clones was greatest in HTLV-1-associated myelopathy and smallest in multiple sclerosis, where it fell below that of healthy controls.

Trimming shortened V by 6 bases and J by 1 base, and 16 bases separated the two germline ends. The CDR3 is 15 amino acids. Per the germline V gene, CDR1 is DFQATT and CDR2 is SNEGSKA (reference sequence). The unsorted libraries were produced from 2 million PBMCs held at -80 C. This clonotype was recorded many times. What it recognizes is unknown. The method for making cDNA was 5'RACE, and it used 10-nucleotide random UMIs. Every sequencing run produced over 180 million TCR-beta sequences, and the sequences from any one run covered 15-18 subjects. TCRdb called the 5' RACE reads again in MiXCR, with one record for every CDR3 protein. Of under 30,000 distinct CDR3 sequences in the sample, 13% were seen once.

This TCR was sampled from a woman in her forties with HTLV-1-associated myelopathy (HAM/TSP). Source material: PBMCs. J is TRBJ1-5 and V is TRBV20-1; D is undetermined. The CDR3 here is CSAYEKGKSNQPQHF. DNA for the CDR3: TGCAGTGCCTACGAGAAGGGTAAGAGCAATCAGCCCCAGCATTTT.